This is a list of T cell receptor beta chains from one sample in a study of blood T cell repertoires in COVID-19. Only in-frame clones appear in the TCRdb table, and some are missing; sequencing was by immunoSEQ multiplex PCR. The table records around 270,000 clones, about 89% of them present only once. Sequenced: peripheral blood. The origin of the receptors is a man between 25 and 39 years old with acute or convalescent COVID-19. CDR3s include the opening cysteine and the closing phenylalanine or tryptophan. Each record gives: V gene, D gene, clone size, J gene, CDR3 DNA, CDR3 protein. D genes are given only for firm matches. Clone size is not always given. Where it is, it says once, few, many or a class for expanded clones.

>TRBV28|TRBD1|-|TRBJ2-7
TGTGCCAGCAGTTCCCGACAGGGGTTGACCTACGAGCAGTACTTC
CASSSRQGLTYEQYF
>TRBV4-2|TRBD2|-|TRBJ2-5
TGTGCCAGCAGCCCAAGGGCGGGGGGCGAGACCCAGTACTTC
CASSPRAGGETQYF
>TRBV10-3|TRBD1|-|TRBJ2-5
TGTGCCTCCCACGGACAGGGCGCGGAGACCCAGTACTTC
CASHGQGAETQYF
>TRBV2|-|-|TRBJ1-1
TGTGCCAGCAGTGTAAACAGGGCTGAAGCTTTCTTT
CASSVNRAEAFF
>TRBV18|TRBD1|-|TRBJ1-6
TGTGCCAGCTCACCACGGGAGAGGGGACAGGGAAGATCACCCCTCCACTTT
CASSPRERGQGRSPLHF
>TRBV27|TRBD1|once|TRBJ2-7
TGTGCCAGCAGTTCGCGAAACAGGGGGCGGACGTACGAGCAGTACTTC
CASSSRNRGRTYEQYF
>TRBV19|-|-|TRBJ1-5
TGTGCCAGTAGTCTCCGGGACAACAATCAGCCCCAGCATTTT
CASSLRDNNQPQHF
>TRBV19|TRBD1|-|TRBJ1-6
TGTGCCAGTAGTACTCCGGGACAGCAAGATAATTCACCCCTCCACTTT
CASSTPGQQDNSPLHF
>TRBV7-8|TRBD2|-|TRBJ2-7
TGTGCCAGCAGCTTAGATAGGCAAGCGGGGGGCTCCTACGAGCAGTACTTC
CASSLDRQAGGSYEQYF
>TRBV5-1|-|-|TRBJ2-2
TGCGCCAGCAGCTTGGGTGCAGGCTCCGGGGAGCTGTTTTTT
CASSLGAGSGELFF
>TRBV5-1|-|-|TRBJ2-2
TGCGCCAGCAGCCTCACGGTCGCGAACACCGGGGAGCTGTTTTTT
CASSLTVANTGELFF
>TRBV19|-|-|TRBJ1-5
TGTGCCAGTAGTAGAAGGAGAAATTATAGCAATCAGCCCCAGCATTTT
CASSRRRNYSNQPQHF
>TRBV28|-|once|TRBJ2-7
TGTGCCAGCAGTGACAGAGTATACGAGCAGTACTTC
CASSDRVYEQYF